The 4 T cell receptor beta chains below come from one sample, sequenced in a study of T cell repertoires in cytomegalovirus infection. A single record per CDR3 protein comes from TCRdb applying MiXCR to the reads. The sample lists 200,000 to 250,000 distinct CDR3 sequences, 35% to 40% occurring once. These receptors' targets are unknown. The specimen was CD8+ T cells from cultured PBMCs, collected from culture after CMV antigen stimulation. The receptors stem from a human donor in good health (CMV status not recorded). Some clones in this sample may be carry-over from other donors' samples.

This chain links TRBV4-1 with TRBJ2-1; 7 bases agree with TRBD2. The V gene end was trimmed by 4 bases and the J gene end by 5 bases; junction bases not matched to a gene: 8. The V gene's germline CDR1 is MGHRA and CDR2 YSYEKL. The CDR3 covers 15 residues. CDR3 coding DNA: TGCGCCAGCAGCCCTCCGGGGCGGGAGCACAATGAGCAGTTCTTC. Protein sequence: CASSPPGREHNEQFF.

V is TRBV29-1 and J is TRBJ2-2; 10 bases align to TRBD2. Looked up from germline, CDR1 is SQVTM and CDR2 is ANQGSEA. Germline trimming cut 3 bases from V and 6 bases from J; bases unmatched to any gene: 13. The CDR3 runs to 17 residues. CDR3 DNA sequence: TGCAGCGTTGATTCCCGGCAGGCTAGCGGGAGACCCGGGGAGCTGTTTTTT. Protein product: CSVDSRQASGRPGELFF.

The gene calls are TRBV27 and TRBJ1-2; 8 nucleotides line up with TRBD1. The CDR3 loop spans 16 amino acids. V lost 4 bases to trimming and J lost 6 bases; unmatched junction nucleotides: 13. Germline CDR1 MNHEY, CDR2 SMNVEV (reference sequence). CDR3 loop: CASSYAGWTGKDGYTF. CDR3 bases: TGTGCCAGCAGTTATGCGGGATGGACAGGGAAGGATGGCTACACCTTC.

This clonotype was observed a few times. The chain employs TRBV27 and TRBJ2-4, with D possibly matching TRBD2 (5 bases). Trimming took off 5 bases at V and 0 bases at J, with 14 bases between the two ends. The CDR3 has 16 amino acids. Germline V gene sequence: CDR1 MNHEY, CDR2 SMNVEV (reference sequence). The DNA of the CDR3 is TGTGCCAGCAGTGGAGCGGAAGGGATAGCCAAAAACATTCAGTACTTC. Amino acids: CASSGAEGIAKNIQYF.